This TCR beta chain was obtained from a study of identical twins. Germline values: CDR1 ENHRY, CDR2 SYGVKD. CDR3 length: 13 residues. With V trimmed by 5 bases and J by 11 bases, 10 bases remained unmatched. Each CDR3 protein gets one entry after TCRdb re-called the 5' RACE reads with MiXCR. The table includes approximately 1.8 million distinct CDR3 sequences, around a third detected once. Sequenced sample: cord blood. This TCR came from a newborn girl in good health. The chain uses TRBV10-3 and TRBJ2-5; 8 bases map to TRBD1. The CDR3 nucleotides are TGTGCCATCAGTCCTTACAGGGGGAATGAGCAGTACTTC. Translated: CAISPYRGNEQYF.